The present TCR beta chain was sequenced within a study of beta chain features in type 1 diabetes. Each of the sorted populations had a purity greater than 95%. TCRB transcripts that were expressed got sequenced, as all of the isolated RNA had been reverse transcribed. Data came from immunoSEQ multiplex PCR; TCRdb stores just in-frame clones and leaves some out. The sample yields a few hundred thousand clones, about 29% seen once. This CDR3 comprises 12 residues. Trimming cost V 3 bases and J 3 bases, with 3 bases left between them. Germline CDR1 reads SGHTA; CDR2 reads FQGNSA. The rearrangement joins TRBV7-2 to TRBJ2-1; D is uncertain. Sample: naive CD4+ T cells from blood. The source is a young man in good health. The CDR3 is CASSFVYNEQFF. CDR3 coding DNA: TGTGCCAGCAGCTTTGTCTACAATGAGCAGTTCTTC.